A selection of T cell receptor beta chains follows, all from one sample in a study of T cells in localized non-small cell lung cancer. Produced via immunoSEQ multiplex PCR; TCRdb's table is partial and in-frame only. The sample shows 50,000 to 65,000 clones, roughly 76% of them seen only once. The source material was PBMCs, sampled before any cancer treatment. These receptors were taken from a man aged 40 to 70 with stage II lung adenocarcinoma. The CDR3 runs from the conserved cysteine through the conserved F or W. D genes are given only for firm matches. Clone size is shown for a subset of rows, as once, few, many or a class of expanded clone.

cdr3_aa cdr3_nt clone_size d_call j_call v_call
CASSVAFPDSARGYTF TGTGCCAGCAGCGTAGCCTTTCCGGACAGTGCTAGGGGCTACACCTTC . . TRBJ1-2 TRBV9
CASSVGGTGVYEQYF TGTGCCAGCAGCGTAGGTGGGACAGGGGTCTACGAGCAGTACTTC . TRBD1 TRBJ2-7 TRBV9
CASSLEVAGAVSGELFF TGCGCCAGCAGCTTGGAAGTAGCGGGAGCTGTTTCCGGGGAGCTGTTTTTT . TRBD2 TRBJ2-2 TRBV5-1
CASSIQGTEAFF TGTGCCAGTAGTATCCAGGGCACTGAAGCTTTCTTT . . TRBJ1-1 TRBV19
CSAFLWGIAGGQETQYF TGCAGCGCTTTTCTTTGGGGAATAGCGGGAGGGCAAGAGACCCAGTACTTC . TRBD2 TRBJ2-5 TRBV29-1
CASSEGHDYEQYF TGTGCCAGCAGTGAGGGACACGACTACGAGCAGTACTTC few . TRBJ2-7 TRBV6-1
CASSISRGRGDTQYF TGTGCCAGTAGTATATCCCGCGGGAGGGGGGATACGCAGTATTTT . TRBD2 TRBJ2-3 TRBV19
CASSISGRVAYNEQFF TGTGCCAGCAGCATATCCGGGAGGGTAGCCTACAATGAGCAGTTCTTC . TRBD2 TRBJ2-1 TRBV5-6
CASSEMGLLVTGELFF TGTGCCAGCAGTGAAATGGGTTTACTAGTAACCGGGGAGCTGTTTTTT . . TRBJ2-2 TRBV6-1
CASSLADNTQYF TGTGCCAGCAGCTTGGCTGACAATACGCAGTATTTT once . TRBJ2-3 TRBV5-6
CATSRDPPHGATMNTEAFF TGTGCCACCAGCAGAGATCCTCCACATGGGGCCACCATGAACACTGAAGCTTTCTTT . . TRBJ1-1 TRBV15
CAISRDSNTEAFF TGTGCCATCAGCCGGGACAGCAACACTGAAGCTTTCTTT . TRBD1 TRBJ1-1 TRBV10-3
CASSLLANTEAFF TGTGCCAGCAGCTTACTGGCGAACACTGAAGCTTTCTTT . . TRBJ1-1 TRBV7-2
CAWSIGDNEQFF TGTGCCTGGAGTATAGGGGACAATGAGCAGTTCTTC few . TRBJ2-1 TRBV30
CASSQDLRGDSNQPQHF TGTGCCAGCAGCCAAGATCTCCGGGGAGATAGCAATCAGCCCCAGCATTTT many . TRBJ1-5 TRBV4-2
CASSPEVLGTRF TGTGCCAGCAGCCCTGAGGTCCTAGGTACCCGCTTC . . TRBJ1-2 TRBV7-9
CASSPPGTEAFF TGTGCCTCCAGTCCCCCGGGCACTGAAGCTTTCTTT once . TRBJ1-1 TRBV7-9
CASSPSRNYEQYF TGTGCCAGCTCACCGTCACGGAACTACGAGCAGTACTTC once . TRBJ2-7 TRBV18
CASSLAGADTDTQYF TGTGCCAGCTCACTAGCGGGAGCGGACACAGATACGCAGTATTTT . TRBD2 TRBJ2-3 TRBV18
CASSSGTSGNNEQFF TGTGCCAGCAGTTCCGGGACTAGCGGGAACAATGAGCAGTTCTTC . TRBD2 TRBJ2-1 TRBV6-5
CASSLTLYLNTGELFF TGTGCCAGCAGCCTTACTCTGTACCTAAACACCGGGGAGCTGTTTTTT . . TRBJ2-2 TRBV7-6
CASSPRAGSSYNEQFF TGTGCCAGCAGCCCCCGCGCGGGGAGCTCCTACAATGAGCAGTTCTTC medium-sized . TRBJ2-1 TRBV11-3
CASSIGTREGTQYF TGTGCCAGTAGTATTGGGACACGGGAGGGGACCCAGTACTTC . TRBD2 TRBJ2-5 TRBV19
CASRLRLRDSGMNTEAFF TGTGCCAGCAGACTACGGCTCAGGGACAGTGGAATGAACACTGAAGCTTTCTTT . TRBD1 TRBJ1-1 TRBV7-9
CASSVATGEEQYF TGTGCCAGCAGCGTAGCAACAGGGGAAGAGCAGTACTTC . TRBD1 TRBJ2-7 TRBV9
CASSLTSGSNEQFF TGTGCCAGCAGCTTAACTAGCGGGAGTAATGAGCAGTTCTTC . TRBD2 TRBJ2-1 TRBV7-8
CASSYSSRAYTYTF TGTGCCAGCAGTTACTCGAGCAGGGCCTACACCTACACCTTC . . TRBJ1-2 TRBV6-5
CASSPQGNTEAFF TGTGCCAGCAGCCCTCAGGGGAACACTGAAGCTTTCTTT . . TRBJ1-1 TRBV7-3
CASSYSYRGSYEQYF TGTGCCAGCAGTTACTCCTACAGGGGATCCTACGAGCAGTACTTC . TRBD1 TRBJ2-7 TRBV6-5
CASSLASGETYEQYF TGTGCCAGCAGCTTAGCGTCGGGGGAGACCTACGAGCAGTACTTC few . TRBJ2-7 TRBV7-9
CASSLGDRIREQYF TGTGCCAGCAGCTTGGGGGACAGGATTCGCGAGCAGTACTTC . TRBD1 TRBJ2-7 TRBV5-6
CASSYSRTAYYEQYF TGTGCCAGCAGTTACTCGAGGACTGCCTACTACGAGCAGTACTTC . . TRBJ2-7 TRBV6-6
CASTLYGGQNTEAFF TGTGCCAGTACCCTTTATGGGGGGCAGAACACTGAAGCTTTCTTT . . TRBJ1-1 TRBV19
CSVGLAPRTDTQYF TGCAGCGTGGGACTAGCGCCCCGCACAGATACGCAGTATTTT . TRBD2 TRBJ2-3 TRBV29-1
CAWTEGLGANEKLFF TGTGCCTGGACTGAGGGACTGGGGGCTAATGAAAAACTGTTTTTT . . TRBJ1-4 TRBV30
CASSLAGLRLAGNSYNEQFF TGTGCCAGCAGCTTAGCGGGGTTACGACTAGCGGGAAACTCCTACAATGAGCAGTTCTTC once TRBD2 TRBJ2-1 TRBV7-8
CASSIDLRNQPQHF TGTGCCAGTAGTATAGATCTCAGGAATCAGCCCCAGCATTTT once . TRBJ1-5 TRBV19
CATSRGWVGTEAFF TGTGCCACCAGCAGAGGATGGGTGGGGACTGAAGCTTTCTTT . . TRBJ1-1 TRBV15
CASSRDRVNEKLFF TGCGCCAGCAGCCGGGACAGGGTGAATGAAAAACTGTTTTTT . TRBD1 TRBJ1-4 TRBV5-1
CAWSKGEGYNEQFF TGTGCCTGGAGTAAGGGGGAGGGGTACAATGAGCAGTTCTTC . . TRBJ2-1 TRBV30
CASRGGVGTTYNEQFF TGTGCCAGTCGCGGTGGGGTAGGCACTACCTACAATGAGCAGTTCTTC . . TRBJ2-1 TRBV2
CASSLGGRAGDEQFF TGTGCCAGCAGCTTAGGCGGGAGGGCCGGCGATGAGCAGTTCTTC . TRBD2 TRBJ2-1 TRBV11-3
CSAEQETQYF TGCAGTGCTGAACAGGAGACCCAGTACTTC . . TRBJ2-5 TRBV20-1
CASSLAGTSGIGKTQYF TGTGCCAGCAGCTTGGCCGGAACTAGCGGGATTGGAAAGACCCAGTACTTC . TRBD2 TRBJ2-5 TRBV5-8
CASSEGAVNQPQHF TGTGCCAGCAGTGAAGGGGCCGTCAATCAGCCCCAGCATTTT once . TRBJ1-5 TRBV6-1
CASSVEAGGGKLFF TGTGCCAGCAGCGTAGAAGCGGGCGGGGGCAAACTGTTTTTT . . TRBJ1-4 TRBV9
CASRPGQIDYGYTF TGTGCCAGCAGACCGGGACAGATCGACTATGGCTACACCTTC few TRBD1 TRBJ1-2 TRBV7-9
CASSLAGDYEQFF TGTGCCAGCAGCTTAGCAGGGGATTATGAGCAGTTCTTC . . TRBJ2-1 TRBV7-9
CASSFQGLAGEGSPQFF TGTGCCAGCAGTTTTCAGGGACTAGCGGGAGAGGGGTCCCCGCAGTTCTTC . TRBD2 TRBJ2-1 TRBV28